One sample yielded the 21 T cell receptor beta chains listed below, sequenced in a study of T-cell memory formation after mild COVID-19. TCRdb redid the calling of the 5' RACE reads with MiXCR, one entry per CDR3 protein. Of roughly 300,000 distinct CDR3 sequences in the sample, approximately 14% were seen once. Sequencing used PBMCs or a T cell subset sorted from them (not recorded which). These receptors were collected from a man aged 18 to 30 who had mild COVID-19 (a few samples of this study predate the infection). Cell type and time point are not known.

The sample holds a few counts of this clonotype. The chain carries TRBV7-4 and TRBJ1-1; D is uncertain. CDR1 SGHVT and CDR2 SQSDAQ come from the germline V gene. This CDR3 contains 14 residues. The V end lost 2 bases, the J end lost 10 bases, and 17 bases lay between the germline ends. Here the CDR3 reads CASSLRRIPKAAFF. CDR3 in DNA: TGTGCCAGCAGCTTAAGAAGGATCCCAAAGGCAGCTTTCTTT.

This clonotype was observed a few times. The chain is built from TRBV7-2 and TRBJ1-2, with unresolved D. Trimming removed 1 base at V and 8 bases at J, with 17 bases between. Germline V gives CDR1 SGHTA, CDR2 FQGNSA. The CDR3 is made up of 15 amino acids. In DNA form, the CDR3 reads TGTGCCAGCAGCTTAGTGGCGGGCCCCGAGGGAGGCTACACCTTC. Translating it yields CASSLVAGPEGGYTF.

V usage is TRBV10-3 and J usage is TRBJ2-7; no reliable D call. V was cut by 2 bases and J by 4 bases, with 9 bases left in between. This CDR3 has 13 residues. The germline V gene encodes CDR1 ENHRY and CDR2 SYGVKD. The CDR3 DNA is TGTGCCATCAGTGAGAGACTTCAATACGAGCAGTACGTC. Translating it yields CAISERLQYEQYV.

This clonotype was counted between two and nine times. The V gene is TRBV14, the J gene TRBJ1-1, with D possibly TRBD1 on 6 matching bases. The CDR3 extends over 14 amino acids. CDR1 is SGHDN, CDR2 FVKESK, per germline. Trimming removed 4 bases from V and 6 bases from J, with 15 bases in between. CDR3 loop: CASSLLRPGAEAFF. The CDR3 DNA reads TGTGCCAGCAGCCTATTACGCCCAGGGGCTGAAGCTTTCTTT.

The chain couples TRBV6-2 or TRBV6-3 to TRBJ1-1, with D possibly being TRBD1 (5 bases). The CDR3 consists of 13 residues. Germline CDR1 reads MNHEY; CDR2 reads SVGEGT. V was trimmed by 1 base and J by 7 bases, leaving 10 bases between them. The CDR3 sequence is CASSYLGRSEAFF. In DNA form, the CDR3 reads TGTGCCAGCAGTTACTTGGGGCGAAGTGAAGCTTTCTTT.

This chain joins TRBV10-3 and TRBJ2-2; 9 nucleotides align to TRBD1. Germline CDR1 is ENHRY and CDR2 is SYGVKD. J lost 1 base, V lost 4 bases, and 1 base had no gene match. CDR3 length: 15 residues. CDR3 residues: CAISGGQGNTGELFF. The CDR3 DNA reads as TGTGCCATCAGTGGGGGACAGGGGAACACCGGGGAGCTGTTTTTT.

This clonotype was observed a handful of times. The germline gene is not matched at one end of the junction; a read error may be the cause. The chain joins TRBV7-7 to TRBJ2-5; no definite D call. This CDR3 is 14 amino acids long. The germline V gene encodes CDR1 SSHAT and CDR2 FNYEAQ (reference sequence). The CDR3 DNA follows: TGTGCTAGCAGCTTAGTGGTAGATCAAGAGACCCAGTACTTC. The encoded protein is CASSLVVDQETQYF.

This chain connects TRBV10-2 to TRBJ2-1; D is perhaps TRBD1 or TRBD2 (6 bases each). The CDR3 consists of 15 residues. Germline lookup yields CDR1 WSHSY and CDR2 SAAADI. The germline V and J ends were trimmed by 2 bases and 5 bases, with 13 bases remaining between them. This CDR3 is CASSERGAQHNEQFF. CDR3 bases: TGCGCCAGCAGTGAGAGGGGGGCACAACACAATGAGCAGTTCTTC.

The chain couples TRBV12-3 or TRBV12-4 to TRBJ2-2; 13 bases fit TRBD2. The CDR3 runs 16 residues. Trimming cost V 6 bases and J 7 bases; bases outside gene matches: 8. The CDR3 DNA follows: TGTGCCAGCAGGTCGACTAGCGGGGGGTTCGGCGGGGAGCTGTTTTTT. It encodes CASRSTSGGFGGELFF.

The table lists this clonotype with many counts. The CDR3 nucleotides read TGCGCCAGCAGCTTGGGACAGGGCTCTGAAGCTTTCTTT. It encodes CASSLGQGSEAFF. The V gene is TRBV5-1, the J gene TRBJ1-1; TRBD1 matches 7 bases. Trimming cost V 0 bases and J 6 bases; bases outside gene matches: 2. Looked up from germline, CDR1 is SGHRS and CDR2 is YFSETQ. This CDR3 has 13 amino acids. Full variable domain (outside the CDR3, taken from reference TRBV5-1 and TRBJ1-1): KAGVTQTPRYLIKTRGQQVTLSCSPISGHRSVSWYQQTPGQGLQFLFEYFSETQRNKGNFPGRFSGRQFSNSRSEMNVSTLELGDSALYLCASSLGQGSEAFFGQGTRLTVV.

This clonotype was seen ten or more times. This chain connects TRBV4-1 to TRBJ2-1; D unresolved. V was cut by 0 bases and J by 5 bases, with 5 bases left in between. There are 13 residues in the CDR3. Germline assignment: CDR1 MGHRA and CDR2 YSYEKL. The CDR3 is CASSQDRHNEQFF. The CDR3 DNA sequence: TGCGCCAGCAGCCAAGATAGGCACAATGAGCAGTTCTTC.

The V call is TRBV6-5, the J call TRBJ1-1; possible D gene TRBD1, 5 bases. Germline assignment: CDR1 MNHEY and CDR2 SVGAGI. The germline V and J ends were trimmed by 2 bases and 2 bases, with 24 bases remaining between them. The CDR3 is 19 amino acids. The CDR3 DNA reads TGTGCCAGCAGTTACGGGCCCCGTGGACGACTGGGACCTAACACTGAAGCTTTCTTT. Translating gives CASSYGPRGRLGPNTEAFF.

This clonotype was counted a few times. The CDR3 DNA follows: TGTGCCAGCAGTGAATTGGGGAGACAGAGACTTTACGAGCAGTACTTC. This codes for CASSELGRQRLYEQYF. The chain uses TRBV25-1 and TRBJ2-7; either TRBD1 or TRBD2 may supply D (5 bases each). V was shortened by 1 base and J by 4 bases, with 17 bases between the two germline ends. Per the germline V gene, CDR1 is MGHDK and CDR2 is SYGVNS. The CDR3 spans 16 residues.

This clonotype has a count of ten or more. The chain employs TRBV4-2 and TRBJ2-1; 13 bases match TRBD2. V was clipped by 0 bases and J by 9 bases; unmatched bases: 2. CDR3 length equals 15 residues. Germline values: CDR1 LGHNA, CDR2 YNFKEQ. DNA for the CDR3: TGTGCCAGCAGCCAAGACCGACTAGCGGGGGGTGAGCAGTTCTTC. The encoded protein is CASSQDRLAGGEQFF.

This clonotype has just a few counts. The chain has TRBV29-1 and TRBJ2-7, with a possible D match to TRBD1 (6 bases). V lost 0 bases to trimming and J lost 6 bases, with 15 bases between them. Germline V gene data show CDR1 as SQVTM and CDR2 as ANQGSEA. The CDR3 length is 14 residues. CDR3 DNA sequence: TGCAGCGTTGAAGATCCCAGGCCAGGGGCCGAGCAGTACTTC. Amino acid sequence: CSVEDPRPGAEQYF.

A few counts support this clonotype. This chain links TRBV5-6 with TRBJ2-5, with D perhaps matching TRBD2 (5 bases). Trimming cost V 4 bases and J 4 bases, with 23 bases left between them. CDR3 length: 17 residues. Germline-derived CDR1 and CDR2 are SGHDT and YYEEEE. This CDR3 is CASSLYSVGSAGETQYF. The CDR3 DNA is TGTGCCAGCAGCCTATATTCCGTAGGGTCGGCGGGAGAGACCCAGTACTTC. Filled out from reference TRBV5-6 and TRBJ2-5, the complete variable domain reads DAGVTQSPTHLIKTRGQQVTLRCSPKSGHDTVSWYQQALGQGPQFIFQYYEEEERQRGNFPDRFSGHQFPNYSSELNVNALLLGDSALYLCASSLYSVGSAGETQYFGPGTRLLVL.

The CDR3 is CASSFSQSRGTGELFF. CDR3 coding DNA: TGCGCCAGCAGCTTTAGTCAATCGAGGGGAACCGGGGAGCTGTTTTTT. The J gene is TRBJ2-2, the V gene TRBV5-1; D tentatively fits TRBD1 or TRBD2 (5 bases each). The CDR3 is 16 residues long. V was shortened by 2 bases and J by 5 bases, with 16 bases between the two germline ends. CDR1 and CDR2 (germline): SGHRS, YFSETQ.

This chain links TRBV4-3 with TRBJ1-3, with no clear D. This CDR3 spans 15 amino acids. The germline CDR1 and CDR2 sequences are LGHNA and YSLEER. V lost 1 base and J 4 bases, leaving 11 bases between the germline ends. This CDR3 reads CASSQAPGRGNTIYF. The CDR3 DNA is TGCGCCAGCAGCCAAGCCCCGGGGAGGGGAAACACCATATATTTT.

CDR3: CASSPFGSNQPQHF. The CDR3 coding sequence is TGTGCCAGCAGCCCTTTCGGGAGCAATCAGCCCCAGCATTTT. The chain uses TRBV5-6 and TRBJ1-5; D remains unclear. The CDR3 length is 14 residues. Per the germline V gene, CDR1 is SGHDT and CDR2 is YYEEEE. V lost 4 bases, J lost 1 base, and 9 bases lay in between.

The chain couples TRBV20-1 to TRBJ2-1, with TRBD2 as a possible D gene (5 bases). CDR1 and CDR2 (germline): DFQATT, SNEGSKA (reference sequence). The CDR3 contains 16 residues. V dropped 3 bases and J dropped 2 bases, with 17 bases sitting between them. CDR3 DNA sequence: TGCAGTGCTAGCGGGGTCGGGGTCCAGGCCTACAATGAGCAGTTCTTC. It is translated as CSASGVGVQAYNEQFF.

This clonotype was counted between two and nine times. The CDR3 DNA sequence: TGTGCCAGCAGCCCACCCGGGGCGGCGGACACTGAAGCTTTCTTT. This gives the protein CASSPPGAADTEAFF. The chain uses TRBV7-8 and TRBJ1-1; D might be TRBD1 (5 bases). Germline CDR1 and CDR2: SGHVS and FQNEAQ. V was pared by 5 bases and J by 3 bases, with 16 bases between. The CDR3 is made up of 15 amino acids. The variable domain in full, completed from reference TRBV7-8 and TRBJ1-1, reads GAGVSQSPRYKVAKRGQDVALRCDPISGHVSLFWYQQALGQGPEFLTYFQNEAQLDKSGLPSDRFFAERPEGSVSTLKIQRTQQEDSAVYLCASSPPGAADTEAFFGQGTRLTVV.